This TCR beta chain was observed in a study of lung T cells in sarcoidosis with Löfgren's syndrome. Trimming cost V 8 bases and J 5 bases, with 15 bases left between them. Germline lookup yields CDR1 SQVTM and CDR2 ANQGSEA. The CDR3 loop spans 12 amino acids. TCRdb ran MiXCR on the reads and lists one entry per CDR3 protein. The sample lists 15,000 to 25,000 distinct CDR3 sequences, roughly 20% seen once, with roughly 4% in the top ten. A word on this clonotype: Just one base apart from a much larger clone, this may be a read error. This is likely a read error, given that the CDR3 carries no conserved phenylalanine or tryptophan at its end.

The source material was CD4+ T cells from PBMCs. This chain uses TRBV29-1 with TRBJ1-1; D not certain. This receptor was identified in a human donor with sarcoidosis (Löfgren's syndrome or another form), or a control subject (not recorded which). DNA of the CDR3: TGCAGCTTCTGGGAGGGAACAACTGAAGCTTTCCTT. Amino acid sequence: CSFWEGTTEAFL.